The 20 T cell receptor beta chains listed next were all sequenced from one sample in a study of T cell changes during pregnancy in multiple sclerosis. The method was immunoSEQ multiplex PCR; TCRdb's version includes in-frame clones alone and lacks a portion of them. The sample lists approximately 46,000 clones, roughly nine tenths occurring once. The specimen was CD8+ T cells from peripheral blood mononuclear cells, collected in the second trimester of pregnancy. The receptor set was obtained from a female donor with multiple sclerosis, enrolled in a pregnancy study.

This clone was recorded a few times. CDR3 residues: CASSEAYRIPEAFF. Written as DNA, the CDR3 is TGTGCCAGCAGTGAAGCTTACAGGATCCCTGAAGCTTTCTTT. The chain uses TRBV6-1 and TRBJ1-1; the D gene is possibly TRBD1 (5 bases). Germline lookup yields CDR1 MNHNS and CDR2 SASEGT. The CDR3 length is 14 residues. The V end was cut by 0 bases, the J end by 6 bases, with 11 bases between.

The rearrangement joins TRBV9 to TRBJ2-3; 8 bases align to TRBD2. Germline V gives CDR1 SGDLS, CDR2 YYNGEE. The length of the CDR3 is 15 residues. V dropped 4 bases and J dropped 4; count of bases not matched to a gene: 8. CDR3 in DNA: TGTGCCAGCAGCCCATGGGCGGGGGGCCCAGATACGCAGTATTTT. It yields the protein CASSPWAGGPDTQYF. The complete variable domain, with remaining parts taken from reference TRBV9 and TRBJ2-3, reads DSGVTQTPKHLITATGQRVTLRCSPRSGDLSVYWYQQSLDQGLQFLIQYYNGEERAKGNILERFSAQQFPDLHSELNLSSLELGDSALYFCASSPWAGGPDTQYFGPGTRLTVL.

V gene TRBV9 combines with J gene TRBJ2-5; TRBD1 is a possible D gene (5 bases). V dropped 4 bases and J dropped 7 bases, with 17 bases sitting between them. Germline CDR1 is SGDLS and CDR2 is YYNGEE. This CDR3 has 14 amino acids. The CDR3: CASSPLSREGTQYF. CDR3 nucleotides: TGTGCCAGCAGCCCCCTTAGCAGGGAAGGGACCCAGTACTTC.

CDR3 amino acids: CASSLPGMNTEAFF. The CDR3 DNA reads TGCGCCAGCAGCTTGCCAGGGATGAACACTGAAGCTTTCTTT. The chain carries TRBV5-1 and TRBJ1-1, with D perhaps TRBD1 (5 bases). The CDR3 sequence is 14 residues long. V shed 1 base and J shed 0 bases, with 7 bases lying between them. Germline lookup yields CDR1 SGHRS and CDR2 YFSETQ.

The chain links TRBV9 to TRBJ2-3, with 9 bases fitting TRBD2. This CDR3 comprises 15 residues. Germline values: CDR1 SGDLS, CDR2 YYNGEE. V shed 0 bases, J shed 4 bases, and the junction held 3 bases outside the gene matches. The CDR3 here is CASSVVASGADTQYF. Written as DNA, the CDR3 is TGTGCCAGCAGCGTAGTGGCTAGCGGGGCAGATACGCAGTATTTT. The full variable domain, rest sourced from reference TRBV9 and TRBJ2-3, is DSGVTQTPKHLITATGQRVTLRCSPRSGDLSVYWYQQSLDQGLQFLIQYYNGEERAKGNILERFSAQQFPDLHSELNLSSLELGDSALYFCASSVVASGADTQYFGPGTRLTVL.

V is TRBV30 and J is TRBJ1-2; 8 positions match TRBD1. Germline CDR1 reads GTSNPN; CDR2 reads SVGIG (reference sequence). V trimming: 7 bases; J trimming: 3 bases; junction bases outside the gene matches: 13. This CDR3 has 15 amino acids. The CDR3 reads CALESRDRTHYGYTF. The CDR3 coding sequence is TGTGCCTTGGAATCCCGGGACAGGACGCACTATGGCTACACCTTC.

V usage is TRBV11-2 and J usage is TRBJ2-5, with 14 bases matching TRBD2. Germline V gene lookup returns CDR1 SGHAT and CDR2 FQNNGV. This CDR3 region has 17 residues. J gave up 2 bases and V 5 bases, and 7 bases lay outside the gene matches. The CDR3 here is CASSRWGLAGVQETQYF. The CDR3 nucleotides are TGTGCCAGCAGCCGGTGGGGACTAGCGGGAGTACAAGAGACCCAGTACTTC.

The chain joins TRBV5-4 to TRBJ1-2; D is perhaps TRBD1 (6 bases). CDR3 length: 14 residues. V shed 0 bases and J shed 2 bases, with 8 bases lying between them. CDR1 is SGHNT and CDR2 is YYREEE in the germline V gene (reference sequence). The CDR3 DNA sequence: TGTGCCAGCAGCTTGGCGGACAGAAACTATGGCTACACCTTC. This encodes CASSLADRNYGYTF.

This chain's CDR3 is CASSYDAEETQYF. The DNA for the CDR3 is TGTGCCAGCAGTTACGACGCGGAAGAGACCCAGTACTTC. The chain carries TRBV6-5 and TRBJ2-5; D ambiguous. The CDR3 sequence is 13 residues long. Germline CDR1 reads MNHEY; CDR2 reads SVGAGI. The V end lost 2 bases, the J end lost 3 bases, and 7 bases lay between the germline ends.

This chain links TRBV29-1 with TRBJ2-3; D is unresolved. Germline CDR1 SQVTM, CDR2 ANQGSEA. The CDR3 runs to 14 residues. V was trimmed by 0 bases and J by 2 bases, leaving 9 bases between them. The CDR3 DNA sequence: TGCAGCGTTGAAGATACAGAAGACACAGATACGCAGTATTTT. It translates to CSVEDTEDTDTQYF.

This chain connects TRBV13 to TRBJ2-1; 11 bases are shared with TRBD2. V shed 1 base, J shed 3 bases, and the junction held 2 bases outside the gene matches. The CDR3 extends over 16 amino acids. Germline CDR1 reads PRHDT; CDR2 reads FYEKMQ (reference sequence). The CDR3 is CASSLASGGIYNEQFF. The CDR3 DNA is TGTGCCAGCAGCTTAGCTAGCGGGGGGATCTACAATGAGCAGTTCTTC.

The V gene is TRBV7-2, the J gene TRBJ1-5; D uncertain. The CDR3 consists of 14 residues. V lost 5 bases to trimming and J lost 7 bases, with 15 bases between them. CDR1 SGHTA and CDR2 FQGNSA come from the germline V gene. This CDR3 is CASSQYLGGQPQHF. As DNA, the CDR3 is TGTGCCAGCAGCCAGTATCTAGGCGGGCAGCCCCAGCATTTT.

The chain combines TRBV4-1 with TRBJ2-5; perhaps TRBD1 as D (5 bases). Trimming removed 0 bases at V and 6 bases at J, with 11 bases between. The CDR3 spans 14 residues. Germline V gene data show CDR1 as MGHRA and CDR2 as YSYEKL. CDR3 DNA: TGCGCCAGCAGCCAAGAACAGGTCGTAAAGACCCAGTACTTC. It translates to CASSQEQVVKTQYF.

This chain connects TRBV6-1 to TRBJ1-1; maybe TRBD1 (6 bases). The CDR3 is made up of 14 amino acids. Germline lookup yields CDR1 MNHNS and CDR2 SASEGT. V was clipped by 6 bases and J by 4 bases, with 15 bases between them. For the CDR3, the DNA is TGTGCCAGCAGAGGGGGGGGGAGGGTCACTGAAGCTTTCTTT. The encoded protein is CASRGGGRVTEAFF.

The chain joins TRBV9 to TRBJ2-5; D gene unclear. In germline, CDR1 is SGDLS, CDR2 YYNGEE. The CDR3 totals 14 residues. V lost 3 bases to trimming and J lost 2 bases, with 11 bases between them. The CDR3, as DNA: TGTGCCAGCAGCGCGTCGGGTGCGCAAGAGACCCAGTACTTC. Translating it yields CASSASGAQETQYF. The full variable domain, rest sourced from reference TRBV9 and TRBJ2-5, is DSGVTQTPKHLITATGQRVTLRCSPRSGDLSVYWYQQSLDQGLQFLIQYYNGEERAKGNILERFSAQQFPDLHSELNLSSLELGDSALYFCASSASGAQETQYFGPGTRLLVL.

The genes are TRBV27 and TRBJ1-1, with TRBD1 matching over 9 bases. Germline V lookup: CDR1 MNHEY, CDR2 SMNVEV (reference sequence). V trimming: 1 base; J trimming: 2 bases; junction bases outside the gene matches: 11. The CDR3 has 18 residues. The CDR3 nucleotides are TGTGCCAGCAGTTTATACGGTGGACAGGGGTTAAAAAACACTGAAGCTTTCTTT. Protein sequence: CASSLYGGQGLKNTEAFF.

V and J are TRBV11-1 and TRBJ2-1; 8 bases are a match to TRBD2. This CDR3 is built from 16 residues. Germline V gives CDR1 SGHAT, CDR2 FQDESV (reference sequence). V dropped 4 bases and J dropped 8; count of bases not matched to a gene: 13. The CDR3 bases are TGTGCCAGCAGCTCGGGGGGGCCAGAGTCGGTGGATGAGCAGTTCTTC. It specifies CASSSGGPESVDEQFF.

This chain uses TRBV7-9 with TRBJ2-1, with 8 positions matching TRBD2. This CDR3 region has 16 residues. The trim removed 6 bases at V and 8 bases at J, leaving 15 bases unmatched. Germline CDR1 SEHNR, CDR2 FQNEAQ (reference sequence). The CDR3: CASRPDPAGVLDEQFF. The DNA for the CDR3 is TGTGCCAGCAGACCAGACCCAGCGGGAGTTCTCGATGAGCAGTTCTTC. The entire variable domain, with the rest obtained from reference TRBV7-9 and TRBJ2-1, is as follows: DTGVSQNPRHKITKRGQNVTFRCDPISEHNRLYWYRQTLGQGPEFLTYFQNEAQLEKSRLLSDRFSAERPKGSFSTLEIQRTEQGDSAMYLCASRPDPAGVLDEQFFGPGTRLTVL.

The chain has TRBV27 and TRBJ2-7; D perhaps matches TRBD1 (6 bases). Trimming pared 5 bases from V and 2 bases from J, leaving 13 bases between. Germline CDR1 and CDR2: MNHEY and SMNVEV (reference sequence). The CDR3 runs to 14 residues. CDR3 sequence reads: CASSREDRAYEQYF. DNA for the CDR3: TGTGCCAGCAGTCGCGAGGACAGAGCCTACGAGCAGTACTTC.

In regard to this clone: One end of the junction is discordant with germline, which a read error may explain. This rearrangement joins TRBV7-7 to TRBJ2-2, with D possibly being TRBD2 (5 bases). CDR1 SSHAT and CDR2 FNYEAQ come from the germline V gene (reference sequence). This CDR3 has 14 amino acids. The CDR3 coding sequence is TGTGCTAGCAGCTTAATTACGGGGACCGGGGAGCTGTTTTTT. This gives the protein CASSLITGTGELFF.